This T cell receptor (beta chain) was documented in a study of T cell responses to AZD1222 COVID-19 vaccine. Study results and limitations: It should be noted that donors were predominantly white British and more often female, and clonal diversity was possibly underestimated. The number of AZD1222 recipients seropositive at baseline was only 5 to 7. Reportedly, nearly half the spike-specific TCRs target unmutated variant regions. Dominant CD4 TCR responses targeted spike regions 160-218 and 743-854.

A remark on this clone: What it binds is unknown.

Generated by immunoSEQ multiplex PCR, the TCRdb table keeps only in-frame clones and is missing some. Here the sample spans about 110,000 clones, about 91% being singletons. This CDR3 has 12 amino acids. Germline V CDR1 and CDR2: SNHLY, FYNNEI. V shed 5 bases and J shed 5 bases, with 9 bases lying between them. The chain couples TRBV2 to TRBJ1-1; D unresolved. The sequence was collected from an adult who received the AZD1222 COVID-19 vaccine. This material consisted of peripheral blood, taken 28 days after the second AZD1222 dose. The CDR3 DNA sequence: TGTGCCAGCAGTTCTATCGGGACTGAAGCTTTCTTT. Translation gives CASSSIGTEAFF.